This entry describes one T cell receptor beta chain. The data belong to a study of blood T cell repertoires in COVID-19. This CDR3 has 14 amino acids. Germline V gene data show CDR1 as LNHNV and CDR2 as YYDKDF (reference sequence). Trimming at V came to 4 bases and at J to 0 bases, leaving 2 bases not matched to a gene. Original methodology: Estimated nucleated cell counts came from reference gene primer amplification. Only in-frame clones appear in the TCRdb table, and some are missing; sequencing was by immunoSEQ multiplex PCR. Clone size and V and J calls were adopted from that table, with D and trimming inferred from the DNA. The table includes more than 300,000 clones, 88% detected once.

The chain combines TRBV15 with TRBJ1-1; 7 bases are a match to TRBD1. The sequenced sample was PBMCs or T cells enriched from blood (not recorded which). The sequence was obtained from a woman between 18 and 30 years old who had recovered from COVID-19. The CDR3 coding sequence is TGTGCCACCAGCACAGGGGGAATGAACACTGAAGCTTTCTTT. It is translated as CATSTGGMNTEAFF.